The clone carrying this T cell receptor (beta chain) has a count of ten or more. Its cognate antigen is unknown. The source of the sample is a study of CD8 T cells in ankylosing spondylitis. Notes on the study in general: Seemingly characteristic of ankylosing spondylitis blood was a TCR beta motif consisting of several highly homologous variants. Previously reported in reactive arthritis synovial fluid and blood were some of the motif variants. There was reportedly significant enrichment of clones that were disease-linked in matched ankylosing spondylitis synovial fluid.

TCRdb passed the 5' RACE reads through MiXCR, listing each CDR3 protein once. Of approximately 220,000 distinct CDR3 sequences listed, roughly 26% are singletons. The germline gives CDR1 MNHEY, CDR2 SVGAGI. CDR3 length: 15 amino acids. V was trimmed by 2 bases and J by 3 bases, leaving 13 bases between them. The chain has TRBV6-5 and TRBJ1-2; D might be TRBD1 (6 bases). This sequence was found in a male donor with ankylosing spondylitis or in good health (not recorded which). The source material was blood, either unsorted or a sorted T cell fraction (not recorded which). The DNA for the CDR3 is TGTGCCAGCAGTTACGGGAGGGGGAGGGACTATGGCTACACCTTC. This encodes CASSYGRGRDYGYTF.